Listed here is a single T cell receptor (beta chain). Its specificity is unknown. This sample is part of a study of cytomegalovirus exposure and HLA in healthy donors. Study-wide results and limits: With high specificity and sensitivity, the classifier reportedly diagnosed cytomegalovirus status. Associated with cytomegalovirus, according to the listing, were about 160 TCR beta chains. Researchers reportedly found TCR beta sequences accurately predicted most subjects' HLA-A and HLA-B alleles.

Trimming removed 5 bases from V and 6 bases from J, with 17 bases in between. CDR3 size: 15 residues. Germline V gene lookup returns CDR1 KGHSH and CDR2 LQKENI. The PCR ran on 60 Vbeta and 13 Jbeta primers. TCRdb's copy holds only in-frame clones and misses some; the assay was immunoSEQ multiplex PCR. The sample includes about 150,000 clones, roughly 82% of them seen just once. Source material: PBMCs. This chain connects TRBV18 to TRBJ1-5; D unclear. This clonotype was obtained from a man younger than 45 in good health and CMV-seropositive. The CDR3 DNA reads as TGTGCCAGCTCAGTGAGGGTTGGGGATGTTCAGCCCCAGCATTTT. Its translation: CASSVRVGDVQPQHF.